This TCR beta chain comes out of a study of blood T cell repertoires in COVID-19. As handled by the study authors: Cell counts per sample came from amplifying reference gene primers. The assay was immunoSEQ multiplex PCR, and TCRdb's table has in-frame clones only and misses some. V and J calls and clone size are given by that table; D and trimming were obtained from the DNA. The table shows 60,000 to 75,000 clones, with around nine tenths occurring only once. Per germline, CDR1 SGHVS and CDR2 FQNEAQ. With V trimmed by 5 bases and J by 1 base, 6 bases remained unmatched. This CDR3 has 15 residues. The material sequenced was peripheral blood. The chain combines TRBV7-8 with TRBJ2-3; 7 nucleotides match TRBD1. The source is an older woman with acute or convalescent COVID-19. The CDR3 here is CASSRGGPGTDTQYF. The CDR3 DNA reads TGTGCCAGCAGCCGAGGGGGCCCGGGCACAGATACGCAGTATTTT.